The T cell receptor beta chain under discussion was sequenced for a study of T cell responses to AZD1222 COVID-19 vaccine. Data came from immunoSEQ multiplex PCR; TCRdb stores just in-frame clones and leaves some out. The repertoire holds approximately 160,000 clones, with roughly 94% as singletons. With 3 bases removed from V and 3 bases from J, the gap between germline ends came to 12 bases. Germline V lookup: CDR1 SGHTA, CDR2 FQGNSA. The CDR3 length is 14 residues. Sequencing used peripheral blood, obtained 28 days after the second AZD1222 dose. The source is an adult who received the AZD1222 COVID-19 vaccine. The V call is TRBV7-2, the J call TRBJ2-7; D perhaps matches TRBD2 (6 bases). For the CDR3, the DNA is TGTGCCAGCAGCTTGGGGGGAATATTCTACGAGCAGTACTTC. This sequence encodes CASSLGGIFYEQYF.